This T cell receptor beta chain was obtained from a study of identical twins. The CDR3 extends over 16 amino acids. Germline CDR1 MGHRA, CDR2 YSYEKL. The junction had 5 bases not matched to a gene; V was cut back by 4 bases and J by 0 bases. Template switching added a universal primer binding site, and final cDNA carried unique molecular identifiers. TCRdb passed the 5' RACE reads through MiXCR, listing each CDR3 protein once. The profile covers some 560,000 distinct CDR3 sequences, with around a tenth appearing a single time and 2.5% to 3% taken by the ten largest. The sample was also linked to a second study, of yellow fever vaccine responses in identical twins.

Source material: PBMCs. The TCR was taken from a woman aged 18-30 years in good health. The chain carries TRBV4-1 and TRBJ2-7, with TRBD2 identical over 11 bases. CDR3 in DNA: TGCGCCAGCAGCCCCGTTGGGACTAGCGGCTCCTACGAGCAGTACTTC. Its protein is CASSPVGTSGSYEQYF.